This TCR beta chain is from a study of control samples from healthy donors and cancer patients. The method was immunoSEQ multiplex PCR; TCRdb's version includes in-frame clones alone and lacks a portion of them. The sample carries 90,000 to 150,000 clones, approximately 87% recorded once. Trimming shortened V by 3 bases and J by 0 bases, and 11 bases separated the two germline ends. Germline values: CDR1 MRHNA, CDR2 SNTAGT. This CDR3 contains 15 residues. The chain recombines TRBV6-4 with TRBJ1-2, with D maybe TRBD1 (5 bases). Material for sequencing was blood. The clonotype was recovered from a man aged 30-40 years in good health. Here the CDR3 reads CASSETATTNYGYTF. In DNA form, the CDR3 reads TGTGCCAGCAGTGAGACAGCCACGACTAACTATGGCTACACCTTC.